The following is a TCR beta chain sequence with its context. This clone was counted many times. It has no known antigen specificity. Base qualities are not provided; no much larger clone lies one nucleotide away. To prepare the library, PCR was applied. Sequenced on an Illumina HiSeq 4000. High-throughput sequencing was used to profile the CDR3 region of the TCR beta-chain in every patient. In the source study's methods: A classifier to discriminate distant-metastatic papillary thyroid cancer patients was built from CDR3 differences across clinicopathological groups. The Shannon index was used to assess repertoire diversity, and the Morisita-Horn index was used to assess tumor-blood repertoire similarity. Clones were called with MiXCR by TCRdb after fastp trimmed the public reads at Q25, and only in-frame beta chains were retained. In this record, the V and J calls reflect TCRdb's handling and not the investigators' own analysis. The sample includes about 92,000 clones, with about 16% observed a single time. 3.6% of the sample goes to the ten largest clones.

The data belong to a study of metastatic and nonmetastatic thyroid tumors (dated by TCRdb to about 2020). The study in broad terms: Repertoires were compared across peripheral blood and tumor or nodule tissue samples from malignant and benign thyroid patients.

The study at large found these results: In both blood and tumor samples, malignant tumors were reported to have significantly higher TCR beta diversity than benign nodules.

No treatment had been received by any patient before thyroid surgery. Patient clinical samples collected from the early 2010s to the late 2010s were retrospectively analysed using T-cell receptor beta sequencing. Specimen: blood. This clonotype was sampled from a female donor with papillary thyroid cancer or a benign thyroid nodule (not recorded which). Some clones in this sample may be carry-over from other donors' samples.

The DNA sequence is given as TGTGCCAGCAGTTTGATGGGACAGGGGTATGAGCAGTTCTTC. This is translated as CASSLMGQGYEQFF. Rearrangement joined TRBV27 to TRBJ2-1, with 10 bases aligning to TRBD1. Via the germline V gene (reference sequence), CDR1 is MNHEY and CDR2 SMNVEV. The CDR3 measures 14 amino acids from cysteine to phenylalanine. Only CDR3 DNA remains: 42 bases, in frame from the first base. V and J are trimmed by 3 bases and 8 bases, and the gene matches miss 4 bases of the junction.